This T cell receptor (beta chain) was recovered during a study of blood T cell repertoires in COVID-19. Study as a whole: There were acute and convalescent COVID-19 samples, and they came from the United States, Italy and Spain. Sources were T cells, B-cell-depleted T cells, or PBMCs; the material itself was cDNA or gDNA.

Libraries were prepared by immunoSEQ multiplex PCR; TCRdb keeps only in-frame clonotypes and omits some of them. This sample yields about 160,000 clones, of which 70% to 90% are seen a single time; less than 10% belongs to the top ten. Germline V lookup: CDR1 MGHRA, CDR2 YSYEKL. V lost 4 bases, J lost 5 bases, and 2 bases stayed unmatched. The CDR3 spans 13 residues. The sequencing input was peripheral blood. The receptor was derived from a woman aged 55-75 years with COVID-19, enrolled during active disease. This chain links TRBV4-1 with TRBJ1-1, with 9 bases matching TRBD1. As DNA, the CDR3 is TGCGCCAGCAGCCTGGGACAGGGTACTGAAGCTTTCTTT. Amino acids: CASSLGQGTEAFF.